This section outlines one T cell receptor (beta chain) sequence together with its context. The source of the sample is a study of cytomegalovirus exposure and HLA in healthy donors. Vbeta (60) and Jbeta (13) primers were used in the PCR. Produced via immunoSEQ multiplex PCR; TCRdb's table is partial and in-frame only. Seen here are about 220,000 clones, more than 65% observed once, and the top ten hold over 0.55%. V dropped 3 bases and J dropped 4; count of bases not matched to a gene: 6. CDR1 and CDR2 (germline): MGHRA, YSYEKL. The CDR3 sequence is 15 residues long. This TCR derives from a young man in good health and CMV-seronegative. The sequenced material came from PBMCs. The chain uses TRBV4-1 and TRBJ2-7; 10 nucleotides agree with TRBD1. In DNA, the CDR3 is TGCGCCAGCAGCCAGGGACAGGGGACACCATACGAGCAGTACTTC. This sequence encodes CASSQGQGTPYEQYF.